This T cell receptor (beta chain) was sequenced during a study of T cells in tuberculosis. The repertoire was sequenced with immunoSEQ multiplex PCR; TCRdb's copy has only in-frame clones and lacks some. This sample has approximately 57,000 clones, with over 75% found just once. J lost 7 bases, V lost 7 bases, and 9 bases had no gene match. This CDR3 contains 16 residues. Germline CDR1 and CDR2: PRHDT and FYEKMQ (reference sequence). Sorting used thawed, overnight-rested PBMC stained with anti-CD3, a viability dye and GMM-loaded CD1B tetramer. The lipid loaded on the CD1B tetramers was C32 glucose monomycolate from Rhodococcus equi. Findings of the study overall: Some low-affinity tetramer-binding T cells may be absent from this sample.

The sequence came from an adult woman with latent tuberculosis. Sequencing used CD1b-GMM tetramer-negative cells sorted from PBMCs. This chain joins TRBV13 and TRBJ2-1; 14 nucleotides agree with TRBD2. The CDR3: CASTLSGTSGRNEQFF. CDR3 sequence (DNA): TGTGCCAGCACCCTATCCGGGACTAGCGGGAGAAATGAGCAGTTCTTC.